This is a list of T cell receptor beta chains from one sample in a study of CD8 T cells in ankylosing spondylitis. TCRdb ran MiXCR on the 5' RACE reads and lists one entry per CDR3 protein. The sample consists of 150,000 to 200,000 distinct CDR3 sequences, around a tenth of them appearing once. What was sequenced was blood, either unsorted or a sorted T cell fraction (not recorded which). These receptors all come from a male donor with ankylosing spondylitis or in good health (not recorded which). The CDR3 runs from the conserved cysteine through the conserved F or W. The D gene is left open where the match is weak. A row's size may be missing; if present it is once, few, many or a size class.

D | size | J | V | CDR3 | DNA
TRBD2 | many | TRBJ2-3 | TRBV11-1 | CASSLGLAGGLWTDTQYF | TGTGCCAGCAGCTTGGGACTAGCGGGGGGGCTCTGGACAGATACGCAGTATTTT
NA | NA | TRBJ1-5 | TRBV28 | CASSLLEGGSQPQHF | TGTGCCAGCAGTTTATTAGAAGGGGGGAGTCAGCCCCAGCATTTT
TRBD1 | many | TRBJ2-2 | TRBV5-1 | CASSWTGTGDRELFF | TGCGCCAGCAGCTGGACCGGGACAGGGGACAGGGAGCTGTTTTTT
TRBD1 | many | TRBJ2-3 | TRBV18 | CASSPAGTAYTDTQYF | TGTGCCAGCTCACCGGCCGGGACAGCGTATACAGATACGCAGTATTTT
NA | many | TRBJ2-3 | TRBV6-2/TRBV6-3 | CASSYTDGGNTQYF | TGTGCCAGCAGTTACACGGATGGGGGGAATACGCAGTATTTT
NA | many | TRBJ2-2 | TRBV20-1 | CSARMGGEVGELFF | TGCAGTGCTAGAATGGGGGGTGAAGTCGGGGAGCTGTTTTTT
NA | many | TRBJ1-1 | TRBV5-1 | CASSLRGLDGDTEAFF | TGCGCCAGCAGCTTGCGGGGGCTCGATGGTGACACTGAAGCTTTCTTT
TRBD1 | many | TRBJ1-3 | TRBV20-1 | CSARAIDRGPGNTIYF | TGCAGTGCTAGAGCTATCGACAGGGGGCCCGGAAACACCATATATTTT
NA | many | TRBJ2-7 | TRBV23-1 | CASSQPGESSYEQYF | TGCGCCAGCAGTCAACCAGGGGAGAGCTCCTACGAGCAGTACTTC
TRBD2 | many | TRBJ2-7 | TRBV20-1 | CSAVTSGVSYEQYF | TGCAGTGCCGTAACTAGCGGCGTCTCCTACGAGCAGTACTTC
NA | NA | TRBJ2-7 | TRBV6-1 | CATRSRNSYEQYF | TGTGCCACCCGGTCCAGGAACTCCTACGAGCAGTACTTC
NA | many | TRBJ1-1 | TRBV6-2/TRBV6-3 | CASSYRGYHEAFF | TGTGCCAGCAGTTACCGGGGATATCATGAAGCTTTCTTT
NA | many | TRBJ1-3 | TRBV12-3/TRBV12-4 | CASSLFSGNTIYF | TGTGCCAGCAGTTTATTCTCTGGAAACACCATATATTTT
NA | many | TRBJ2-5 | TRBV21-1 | CASSSPVASGQETQYF | TGTGCCAGCAGCTCCCCGGTGGCTAGCGGACAAGAGACCCAGTACTTC
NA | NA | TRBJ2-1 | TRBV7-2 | CASSPVVRNEQFF | TGTGCCAGCAGCCCCGTCGTAAGGAATGAGCAGTTCTTC
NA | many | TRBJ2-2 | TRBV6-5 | CASSYGGSVPGELFF | TGTGCCAGCAGTTACGGGGGGTCGGTTCCCGGGGAGCTGTTTTTT
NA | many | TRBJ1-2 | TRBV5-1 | CASSLDPVVYGYTF | TGCGCCAGCAGCTTGGACCCAGTAGTGTATGGCTACACCTTC
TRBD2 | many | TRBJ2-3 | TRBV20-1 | CSAREAFSSGNNPSTDTQYF | TGCAGTGCTAGAGAAGCTTTCTCTAGCGGCAACAACCCTAGCACAGATACGCAGTATTTT
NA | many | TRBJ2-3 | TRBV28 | CASTETGGSGFTDTQYF | TGTGCCAGCACCGAGACCGGAGGTAGCGGATTCACAGATACGCAGTATTTT
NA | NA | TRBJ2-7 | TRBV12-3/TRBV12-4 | CASREYYEQYF | TGTGCCAGCCGGGAGTACTACGAGCAGTACTTC
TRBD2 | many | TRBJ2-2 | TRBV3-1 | CASSPGLDTGELFF | TGTGCCAGCAGCCCGGGACTAGACACCGGGGAGCTGTTTTTT
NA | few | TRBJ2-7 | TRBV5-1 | CASSDLGEQYF | TGCGCCAGCAGCGACCTGGGCGAGCAGTACTTC
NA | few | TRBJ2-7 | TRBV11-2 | CASSKNPGSKYF | TGTGCCAGCAGCAAAAATCCGGGTTCAAAGTACTTC
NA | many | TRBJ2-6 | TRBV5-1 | CASSFSGSGANVLTF | TGCGCCAGCAGCTTTAGCGGTTCTGGGGCCAACGTCCTGACTTTC
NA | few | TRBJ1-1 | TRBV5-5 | CASSLAATEAFF | TGTGCCAGCAGCTTGGCTGCAACTGAAGCTTTCTTT
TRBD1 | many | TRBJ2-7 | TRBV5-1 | CASSSQGTAYEQYF | TGCGCCAGCAGCTCCCAGGGGACAGCCTACGAGCAGTACTTC
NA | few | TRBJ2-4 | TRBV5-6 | CASGPSLGLHGNIQYF | TGTGCCAGCGGACCTTCCCTTGGACTCCACGGGAACATTCAGTACTTC
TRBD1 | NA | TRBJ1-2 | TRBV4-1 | CASSQPARGTGGLYGYTF | TGCGCCAGCAGCCAGCCCGCCAGGGGGACAGGGGGCCTCTATGGCTACACCTTC
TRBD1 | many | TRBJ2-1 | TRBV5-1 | CASSGQGGYNEQFF | TGCGCCAGCAGCGGACAGGGCGGATACAATGAGCAGTTCTTC
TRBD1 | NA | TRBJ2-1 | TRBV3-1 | CASRQDRGRKGEQFF | TGTGCCAGCAGGCAGGACAGGGGACGCAAGGGTGAGCAGTTCTTC
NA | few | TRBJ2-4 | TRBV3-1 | CASSSRAGPVAKNIQYF | TGTGCCAGCAGCTCCCGGGCCGGGCCCGTCGCCAAAAACATTCAGTACTTC
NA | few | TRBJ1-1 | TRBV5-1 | CASSFFGSGKTEAFF | TGCGCCAGCAGCTTTTTCGGCAGTGGGAAAACTGAAGCTTTCTTT
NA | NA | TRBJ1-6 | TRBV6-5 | CASSYSQNSPLHF | TGTGCCAGCAGTTACTCCCAGAATTCACCCCTCCACTTT
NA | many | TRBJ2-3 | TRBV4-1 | CASSLRPGATTDTQYF | TGCGCCAGCAGCCTTCGACCGGGAGCAACCACAGATACGCAGTATTTT
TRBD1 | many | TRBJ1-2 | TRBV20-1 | CSASTGGNYGYTF | TGCAGTGCTTCGACAGGGGGTAACTATGGCTACACCTTC
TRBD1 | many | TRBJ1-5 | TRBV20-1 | CSAQGQGFNQPQHF | TGCAGTGCTCAGGGACAGGGGTTCAATCAGCCCCAGCATTTT
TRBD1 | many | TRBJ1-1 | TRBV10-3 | CAISDGVRQGVKAFF | TGTGCCATCAGTGATGGGGTACGGCAGGGGGTGAAAGCTTTCTTT
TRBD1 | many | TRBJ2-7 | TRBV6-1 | CASSPGTGGMVDEQYF | TGTGCCAGCAGTCCTGGGACAGGGGGCATGGTCGACGAGCAGTACTTC
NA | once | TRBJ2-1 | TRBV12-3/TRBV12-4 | CTSSLARSHTNYNEQFF | TGTACCAGCAGTTTAGCGCGGTCACATACCAATTACAATGAGCAGTTCTTC
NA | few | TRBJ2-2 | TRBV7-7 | CASSRGRFSSGELFF | TGTGCCAGCAGCCGAGGACGCTTTTCATCCGGGGAGCTGTTTTTT
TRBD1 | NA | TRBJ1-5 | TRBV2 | CASSEADRVDGVQPQHF | TGTGCCAGCAGTGAAGCGGACAGGGTGGACGGAGTTCAGCCCCAGCATTTT
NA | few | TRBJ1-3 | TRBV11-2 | CASSLRQPQNTIYF | TGTGCCAGCAGCTTGAGGCAGCCCCAAAACACCATATATTTT
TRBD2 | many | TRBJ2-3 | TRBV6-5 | CASSYSPVSGRRDTQYF | TGTGCCAGCAGTTACTCCCCCGTAAGCGGGAGGAGGGATACGCAGTATTTT
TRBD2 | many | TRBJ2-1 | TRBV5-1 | CASSVEGGQVNNEQFF | TGCGCCAGCAGCGTGGAGGGAGGGCAGGTTAACAATGAGCAGTTCTTC
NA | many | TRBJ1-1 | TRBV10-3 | CASLGENTEAFF | TGTGCCAGCCTCGGGGAGAACACTGAAGCTTTCTTT
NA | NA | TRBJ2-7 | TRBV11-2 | CASSLELFSYEQYF | TGTGCCAGCAGCTTAGAGCTTTTTTCCTACGAGCAGTACTTC
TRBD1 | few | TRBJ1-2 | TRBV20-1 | CSVRGTGTGGLDYGYTF | TGCAGTGTACGGGGGACCGGGACAGGGGGCCTTGACTATGGCTACACCTTC
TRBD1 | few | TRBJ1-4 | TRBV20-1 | CSARAQGAWEKLFF | TGCAGTGCTAGAGCCCAGGGGGCATGGGAAAAACTGTTTTTT
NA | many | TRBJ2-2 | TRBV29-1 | CSGTSGTGELFF | TGCAGCGGAACCTCAGGGACCGGGGAGCTGTTTTTT
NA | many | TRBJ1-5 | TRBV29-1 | CSVVPGKHRNQPQHF | TGCAGCGTGGTACCGGGGAAGCATCGCAATCAGCCCCAGCATTTT
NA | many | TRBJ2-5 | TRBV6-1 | CASSADRRETQYF | TGTGCCAGCAGTGCAGACAGGAGAGAGACCCAGTACTTC
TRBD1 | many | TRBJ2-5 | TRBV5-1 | CASSFSGTGEETQYF | TGCGCCAGCAGCTTTTCCGGGACAGGCGAAGAGACCCAGTACTTC
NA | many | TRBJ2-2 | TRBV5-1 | CASSYRDLRTGELFF | TGCGCCAGCAGCTACCGGGACCTCCGGACCGGGGAGCTGTTTTTT
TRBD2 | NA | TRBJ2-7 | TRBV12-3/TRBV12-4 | CASSPTSGPYEQYF | TGTGCCAGCAGCCCGACTAGCGGACCCTACGAGCAGTACTTC